This T cell receptor beta chain stems from a study of blood T cell repertoires in COVID-19. For the study at large: Sites across the United States, Italy and Spain contributed samples from acute and convalescent COVID-19. In each case, the material was cDNA or gDNA derived from T cells, B-cell-depleted T cells, or PBMCs.

V lost 4 bases and J lost 5; bases outside the gene matches: 4. Germline-derived CDR1 and CDR2 are SGHTS and YDEGEE. This CDR3 is 14 amino acids long. Data came from immunoSEQ multiplex PCR; TCRdb stores just in-frame clones and leaves some out. The table has about 59,000 clones, approximately 80% seen once. This TCR came from a man of 80 years or more with acute or convalescent COVID-19. Sequences were obtained from peripheral blood. The genes are TRBV5-8 and TRBJ2-7, with 12 bases matching TRBD2. CDR3 residues: CASSLAGGLHEQYF. The CDR3 DNA is TGTGCCAGCAGCCTAGCGGGGGGGCTCCACGAGCAGTACTTC.